A single sample is the source of the 30 T cell receptor beta chains below, sequenced in a study of blood T cell repertoires in COVID-19. The method was immunoSEQ multiplex PCR; TCRdb's version includes in-frame clones alone and lacks a portion of them. The table has approximately 200,000 clones, about four fifths seen once; the top ten hold approximately 8%. The sample was peripheral blood. Receptors were obtained from a woman older than 75 with COVID-19, enrolled during active disease.

This chain links TRBV12-5 with TRBJ1-1; D unresolved. This CDR3 is built from 12 residues. The V gene lost 1 base and the J gene lost 7 bases, with 7 bases spanning the gap. Looked up from germline, CDR1 is LGHNT and CDR2 is FRNRAP. The CDR3 here is CASGLEDSEAFF. The CDR3 DNA reads as TGTGCTAGTGGTTTGGAAGATAGTGAAGCTTTCTTT.

V gene TRBV5-6 combines with J gene TRBJ1-6; D perhaps matches TRBD1 (5 bases). The CDR3 has 16 amino acids. The germline CDR1 and CDR2 sequences are SGHDT and YYEEEE. Trimming pared 4 bases from V and 0 bases from J, leaving 11 bases between. The CDR3 spells CASSPYRSSYNSPLHF. The CDR3 DNA reads as TGTGCCAGCAGCCCATACAGGAGCTCCTATAATTCACCCCTCCACTTT. Together with reference TRBV5-6 and TRBJ1-6, the CDR3 gives the full variable domain: DAGVTQSPTHLIKTRGQQVTLRCSPKSGHDTVSWYQQALGQGPQFIFQYYEEEERQRGNFPDRFSGHQFPNYSSELNVNALLLGDSALYLCASSPYRSSYNSPLHFGNGTRLTVT.

Only a few counts were recorded for this clone. The J gene is TRBJ1-2, the V gene TRBV6-5; the D gene is possibly TRBD1 (5 bases). V lost 3 bases and J lost 8, with 22 bases in between. This CDR3 is built from 16 residues. Germline assignment: CDR1 MNHEY and CDR2 SVGAGI. The DNA for the CDR3 is TGTGCCAGCAGTTATTCCAACCGGGACTCCGTAGGCGGCTACACCTTC. Protein: CASSYSNRDSVGGYTF.

V and J are TRBV19 and TRBJ2-1; TRBD2 aligns across 8 bases. V lost 7 bases, J lost 9 bases, and 14 bases stayed unmatched. Germline V gives CDR1 LNHDA, CDR2 SQIVND (reference sequence). This CDR3 contains 15 residues. Written as DNA, the CDR3 is TGTGCCAGTAACCCGGGACTAGTTGTCGGGGGTGAGCAGTTCTTC. Protein sequence: CASNPGLVVGGEQFF.

The gene calls are TRBV6-1 and TRBJ2-1; 10 bases fit TRBD1. After removal of 3 bases from V and 8 bases from J, the junction contained 10 bases not matched to a gene. From germline, CDR1 is MNHNS and CDR2 SASEGT. This CDR3 spans 16 amino acids. This chain's CDR3 is CASSETDRGPWDEQFF. The CDR3 DNA follows: TGTGCCAGCAGTGAGACCGACAGGGGGCCTTGGGATGAGCAGTTCTTC.

The chain couples TRBV5-6 to TRBJ1-1; 12 positions agree with TRBD1. This CDR3 contains 18 residues. The ends lost 3 bases at V and 6 bases at J; junction bases unmatched: 15. Germline CDR1 reads SGHDT; CDR2 reads YYEEEE. The CDR3 loop is CASSWGPGQGASYAEAFF. CDR3 DNA sequence: TGTGCCAGCAGCTGGGGACCGGGACAGGGGGCAAGTTACGCTGAAGCTTTCTTT.

This clone was observed once. This rearrangement joins TRBV6-6 to TRBJ2-2, with D uncertain. Trimming cost V 3 bases and J 4 bases, with 12 bases left between them. Looked up from germline, CDR1 is MNHNY and CDR2 is SVGAGI (reference sequence). The CDR3 spans 15 residues. The chain's CDR3 is CASSYHGDLTGELFF. The CDR3 nucleotides read TGTGCCAGCAGTTATCATGGAGATCTCACCGGGGAGCTGTTTTTT.

Worth noting for this clone: The junction does not match germline at one end; this may be a read error. The DNA for the CDR3 is TGTGCTAGCAGCCCGGGACGGGGGGTGGACACCGGGGAGCTGTTTTTT. Protein product: CASSPGRGVDTGELFF. The chain links TRBV7-7 to TRBJ2-2, with TRBD2 matching 7 bases. CDR3 length equals 16 residues. Germline V lookup: CDR1 SSHAT, CDR2 FNYEAQ (reference sequence).

This rearrangement joins TRBV6-5 to TRBJ1-1; D is unresolved. From germline, CDR1 is MNHEY and CDR2 SVGAGI. CDR3 length: 15 residues. V gave up 6 bases and J gave up 7 bases, with 21 bases separating them. This CDR3 is CASRTFGVIEVEAFF. The CDR3 DNA reads TGTGCCAGCAGGACATTCGGGGTTATTGAGGTTGAAGCTTTCTTT.

The gene calls are TRBV5-1 and TRBJ2-1, with 8 bases fitting TRBD2. The CDR3 spans 16 residues. The germline CDR1 and CDR2 sequences are SGHRS and YFSETQ. After removal of 1 base from V and 10 bases from J, the junction contained 13 bases not matched to a gene. CDR3: CASSLRPSGSIDEQFF. The CDR3 DNA follows: TGCGCCAGCAGCTTGCGACCGAGCGGGAGTATCGACGAGCAGTTCTTC.

J is TRBJ1-1 and V is TRBV5-4, with TRBD1 matching 7 bases. This CDR3 contains 14 residues. The V and J ends lost 4 bases and 0 bases, in that order; junction bases with no gene match: 3. Looked up from germline, CDR1 is SGHNT and CDR2 is YYREEE (reference sequence). CDR3 amino acids: CASSTTGVNTEAFF. CDR3 coding DNA: TGTGCCAGCAGCACAACAGGGGTGAACACTGAAGCTTTCTTT.

The genes are TRBV15 and TRBJ2-7, with a tentative D call TRBD2 (5 bases). The length of the CDR3 is 15 residues. V dropped 0 bases and J dropped 4 bases, with 13 bases sitting between them. The V gene's germline CDR1 is LNHNV and CDR2 YYDKDF (reference sequence). The CDR3 sequence: CATSRDSGVRYEQYF. The CDR3 region has the DNA TGTGCCACCAGCAGAGATTCCGGGGTGCGGTACGAGCAGTACTTC.

This chain joins TRBV5-4 and TRBJ2-7; TRBD1 matches 7 bases. The germline CDR1 and CDR2 sequences are SGHNT and YYREEE (reference sequence). The V gene end was trimmed by 3 bases and the J gene end by 3 bases; junction bases not matched to a gene: 15. The CDR3 sequence is 17 residues long. CDR3 protein: CASSSTRSGTDYYEQYF. DNA of the CDR3: TGTGCCAGCAGCTCGACCCGCTCCGGGACAGACTACTACGAGCAGTACTTC. Complete variable domain (other parts from reference TRBV5-4 and TRBJ2-7): ETGVTQSPTHLIKTRGQQVTLRCSSQSGHNTVSWYQQALGQGPQFIFQYYREEENGRGNFPPRFSGLQFPNYSSELNVNALELDDSALYLCASSSTRSGTDYYEQYFGPGTRLTVT.

J is TRBJ2-7 and V is TRBV11-2; D gene uncertain. The length of the CDR3 is 13 residues. V gave up 1 base and J gave up 4 bases, with 8 bases separating them. Per the germline V gene, CDR1 is SGHAT and CDR2 is FQNNGV. This CDR3 reads CASSLGAFYEQYF. Here the CDR3 DNA reads TGTGCCAGCAGCTTAGGGGCATTTTACGAGCAGTACTTC.

The chain joins TRBV9 to TRBJ1-2, with D perhaps matching TRBD1 (6 bases). Trimming removed 4 bases from V and 0 bases from J, with 16 bases in between. CDR1 and CDR2 (germline): SGDLS, YYNGEE. The CDR3 consists of 16 residues. The CDR3 region is CASSRTGRGANYGYTF. For the CDR3, the DNA is TGTGCCAGCAGCCGCACAGGGCGGGGGGCTAACTATGGCTACACCTTC.

The chain uses TRBV7-3 and TRBJ2-1; 11 nucleotides agree with TRBD2. The CDR3 length is 15 residues. V lost 5 bases and J lost 3; bases outside the gene matches: 3. The germline V gene encodes CDR1 SGHTA and CDR2 FQGTGA. The CDR3 reads CASSALAGGYNEQFF. In nucleotides, the CDR3 is TGTGCCAGCAGCGCCCTAGCGGGAGGCTACAATGAGCAGTTCTTC.

The rearrangement uses TRBV18 and TRBJ1-5, with 7 nucleotides matching TRBD1. The ends lost 0 bases at V and 6 bases at J; junction bases unmatched: 5. There are 15 residues in the CDR3. Germline-derived CDR1 and CDR2 are KGHSH and LQKENI. The CDR3 region has the DNA TGTGCCAGCTCACCACCGGAGGGGGCCGGTCAGCCCCAGCATTTT. Its protein is CASSPPEGAGQPQHF.

CDR3 protein: CATRRGDTEAFF. DNA for the CDR3: TGTGCCACTCGACGGGGGGACACTGAAGCTTTCTTT. This chain uses TRBV19 with TRBJ1-1, with D perhaps TRBD1 (5 bases). This CDR3 region has 12 residues. Trimming pared 10 bases from V and 3 bases from J, leaving 12 bases between. Germline V gene data show CDR1 as LNHDA and CDR2 as SQIVND (reference sequence).

V usage is TRBV6-5 and J usage is TRBJ1-2; TRBD1 matches 8 bases. The germline V gene encodes CDR1 MNHEY and CDR2 SVGAGI. The CDR3 is 15 amino acids. V trimming: 8 bases; J trimming: 3 bases; junction bases outside the gene matches: 11. The CDR3: CASSGGDRQHYGYTF. CDR3 DNA sequence: TGTGCCAGCTCAGGGGGGGACAGGCAGCACTATGGCTACACCTTC.

The chain employs TRBV18 and TRBJ1-2; 8 bases line up with TRBD1. The trim removed 6 bases at V and 4 bases at J, leaving 10 bases unmatched. The germline gives CDR1 KGHSH, CDR2 LQKENI. The CDR3 length is 15 residues. The CDR3 region is CASSPDRGLAYGYTF. The CDR3 DNA follows: TGTGCCAGCTCCCCCGACAGGGGACTAGCCTATGGCTACACCTTC.

The V and J genes are TRBV19 and TRBJ1-4, with 8 bases lining up with TRBD1. There are 12 residues in the CDR3. Trimming took 6 bases from V and 10 from J; bases not matched to a gene: 4. The germline V gene encodes CDR1 LNHDA and CDR2 SQIVND (reference sequence). The CDR3 nucleotides are TGTGCCAGTAGCCCACAGGGGGGAAAACTGTTTTTT. It codes for CASSPQGGKLFF.

The gene calls are TRBV12-3 or TRBV12-4 and TRBJ2-1; D ambiguous. The ends were cut back, 3 bases at V and 9 bases at J, with 6 bases in the middle. The CDR3 is 11 residues long. The CDR3 spells CASSFSGEQFF. CDR3 bases: TGTGCCAGCAGTTTTAGTGGTGAGCAGTTCTTC.

This clone was recorded only once. As DNA, the CDR3 is TGTGCCAGCAGTATAGAAGGGACAGGAGGGGAAAAACTGTTTTTT. Protein product: CASSIEGTGGEKLFF. This rearrangement joins TRBV2 to TRBJ1-4, with 8 bases aligning to TRBD1. The CDR3 loop spans 15 amino acids. Per the germline V gene, CDR1 is SNHLY and CDR2 is FYNNEI. The V and J ends lost 5 bases and 8 bases, in that order; junction bases with no gene match: 10. The full variable domain, rest sourced from reference TRBV2 and TRBJ1-4, is EPEVTQTPSHQVTQMGQEVILRCVPISNHLYFYWYRQILGQKVEFLVSFYNNEISEKSEIFDDQFSVERPDGSNFTLKIRSTKLEDSAMYFCASSIEGTGGEKLFFGSGTQLSVL.

The V call is TRBV4-2, the J call TRBJ1-2; TRBD1 matches 8 bases. The junction had 13 bases not matched to a gene; V was cut back by 0 bases and J by 4 bases. Per the germline V gene, CDR1 is LGHNA and CDR2 is YNFKEQ. This CDR3 is 18 amino acids long. The CDR3 DNA reads TGTGCCAGCAGCCAAGATTGGATGGGACAGGTGCGCCTCTATGGCTACACCTTC. This translates into CASSQDWMGQVRLYGYTF.

The rearrangement joins TRBV6-4 to TRBJ2-1, with 12 bases that match TRBD2. V lost 4 bases to trimming and J lost 7 bases; unmatched junction nucleotides: 8. This CDR3 comprises 16 residues. Germline V CDR1 and CDR2: MRHNA, SNTAGT. CDR3 DNA sequence: TGTGCCAGCAGTGCCGAACTAGCGGGAGGTCGTAATGAGCAGTTCTTC. It specifies CASSAELAGGRNEQFF.

The rearrangement uses TRBV6-5 and TRBJ2-1; D is perhaps TRBD2 (6 bases). This CDR3 region has 12 residues. CDR1 is MNHEY, CDR2 SVGAGI, per germline. The V end was cut by 8 bases, the J end by 10 bases, with 15 bases between. The CDR3 coding sequence is TGTGCCAGCCGGAAGGCGGCGGGGGAGCAGTTCTTC. Residues: CASRKAAGEQFF.

J is TRBJ1-1 and V is TRBV5-1; 10 positions match TRBD1. With V trimmed by 9 bases and J by 7 bases, 9 bases remained unmatched. The germline V gene has CDR1 SGHRS and CDR2 YFSETQ. The CDR3 contains 13 residues. The CDR3 DNA reads TGCGCCACCTCAGACAGGGGGCGCAATGAAGCTTTCTTT. It is translated as CATSDRGRNEAFF.

This clone occurred once. This chain links TRBV29-1 with TRBJ2-5; tentative D call: TRBD2 (6 bases). There are 13 residues in the CDR3. V lost 3 bases, J lost 1 base, and 9 bases lay in between. Germline CDR1 SQVTM, CDR2 ANQGSEA. CDR3 nucleotide sequence: TGCAGCGTTGACCCCGGGGGCCAAGAGACCCAGTACTTC. Protein product: CSVDPGGQETQYF. The full variable domain, its missing parts supplied by reference TRBV29-1 and TRBJ2-5, is SAVISQKPSRDICQRGTSLTIQCQVDSQVTMMFWYRQQPGQSLTLIATANQGSEATYESGFVIDKFPISRPNLTFSTLTVSNMSPEDSSIYLCSVDPGGQETQYFGPGTRLLVL.

This chain joins TRBV13 and TRBJ2-4; 8 bases are a match to TRBD1. The CDR3 sequence is 15 residues long. Germline CDR1 and CDR2: PRHDT and FYEKMQ (reference sequence). V lost 5 bases, J lost 1 base, and 4 bases stayed unmatched. The CDR3 protein is CASSVQGDAKNIQYF. The CDR3 coding sequence is TGTGCCAGCAGCGTACAGGGGGATGCCAAAAACATTCAGTACTTC.

The chain recombines TRBV12-3 or TRBV12-4 with TRBJ2-1; D might be TRBD2 (5 bases). This CDR3 region has 12 residues. In DNA form, the CDR3 reads TGTGCGGGAGCGCGAGCCTACAATGAGCAGTTCTTC. Its translation: CAGARAYNEQFF.